This T cell receptor (beta chain) was captured by sequencing in a study of blood T cell repertoires in COVID-19. Germline loops: CDR1 MNHEY, CDR2 SVGEGT. There are 15 residues in the CDR3. V lost 6 bases and J lost 0; bases outside the gene matches: 6. The protocol was immunoSEQ multiplex PCR, while the TCRdb copy is restricted to in-frame clones and leaves out a portion. The sample lists some 94,000 clones, 84% occurring once. The source of this sequence is a man in his 70s with active or convalescent COVID-19. The chain employs TRBV6-2 or TRBV6-3 and TRBJ2-3; 7 nucleotides agree with TRBD1. The sample was peripheral blood. The CDR3 loop is CASSKEGASTDTQYF. As DNA, the CDR3 is TGTGCCAGCAGCAAAGAGGGGGCTAGCACAGATACGCAGTATTTT.